The 16 T cell receptor beta chains given below trace back to one sample, sequenced in a study of technical replicates of blood from several donors. TCRdb keeps only in-frame clones here, not all; method: immunoSEQ multiplex PCR. The sample holds 85,000 to 100,000 clones, around 92% seen once. Sample: T cells isolated from PBMCs. All receptors derive from a human donor in good health.

The gene calls are TRBV13 and TRBJ2-2; 8 nucleotides agree with TRBD1. V dropped 5 bases and J dropped 4; count of bases not matched to a gene: 6. Germline-derived CDR1 and CDR2 are PRHDT and FYEKMQ (reference sequence). This CDR3 region has 15 residues. Here the CDR3 reads CASSAGGRSTGELFF. In nucleotides, the CDR3 is TGTGCCAGCAGCGCAGGGGGCAGGAGCACCGGGGAGCTGTTTTTT.

This clone was counted once. The chain employs TRBV4-1 and TRBJ2-2, with D maybe TRBD2 (5 bases). The V end was cut by 0 bases, the J end by 9 bases, with 8 bases between. Germline V gene sequence: CDR1 MGHRA, CDR2 YSYEKL. The CDR3 sequence is 13 residues long. CDR3: CASSQDPGWELFF. CDR3 in DNA: TGCGCCAGCAGCCAAGATCCGGGGTGGGAGCTGTTTTTT.

The chain joins TRBV6-5 to TRBJ1-2; TRBD1 matches at 7 bases. This CDR3 region has 15 residues. Trimming at V came to 6 bases and at J to 3 bases, leaving 10 bases not matched to a gene. The V gene's germline CDR1 is MNHEY and CDR2 SVGAGI. The CDR3 sequence: CASRGQRASDYGYTF. CDR3 nucleotides: TGTGCCAGCAGGGGACAGCGGGCCTCCGACTATGGCTACACCTTC.

The rearrangement links TRBV7-9 to TRBJ1-4; 7 nucleotides align to TRBD1. The ends lost 5 bases at V and 5 bases at J; junction bases unmatched: 5. This CDR3 is 14 amino acids long. Per germline, CDR1 SEHNR and CDR2 FQNEAQ (reference sequence). CDR3 protein: CASSPGTVNEKLFF. The CDR3 DNA reads as TGTGCCAGCAGCCCCGGGACAGTGAATGAAAAACTGTTTTTT.

V usage is TRBV18 and J usage is TRBJ2-1; 7 bases match TRBD2. This CDR3 region has 14 residues. V shed 4 bases and J 2 bases; nucleotides not matched to a gene: 2. Germline V gene sequence: CDR1 KGHSH, CDR2 LQKENI. The CDR3 nucleotides read TGTGCCAGCTCACGACTAGCAACCTACAATGAGCAGTTCTTC. Translation: CASSRLATYNEQFF.

The CDR3 is CASSIGGYSYNEQFF. The DNA for the CDR3 is TGTGCCAGTAGTATCGGCGGCTACTCCTACAATGAGCAGTTCTTC. The chain combines TRBV19 with TRBJ2-1; the D is unclear. CDR3 length equals 15 residues. Germline V gives CDR1 LNHDA, CDR2 SQIVND (reference sequence). Trimming removed 3 bases from V and 0 bases from J, with 9 bases in between. The whole variable domain, remainder taken from reference TRBV19 and TRBJ2-1, is DGGITQSPKYLFRKEGQNVTLSCEQNLNHDAMYWYRQDPGQGLRLIYYSQIVNDFQKGDIAEGYSVSREKKESFPLTVTSAQKNPTAFYLCASSIGGYSYNEQFFGPGTRLTVL.

A few counts support this clone. CDR3 DNA sequence: TGTGCCAGCAGCCGAGGGCAGAGCGGGAAAGAAATATACGAGCAGTACTTC. It encodes CASSRGQSGKEIYEQYF. This chain links TRBV14 with TRBJ2-7, with 7 bases aligning to TRBD2. This CDR3 contains 17 residues. With V trimmed by 4 bases and J by 4 bases, 16 bases remained unmatched. Germline-derived CDR1 and CDR2 are SGHDN and FVKESK.

This chain uses TRBV5-1 with TRBJ1-4, with TRBD1 matching 9 bases. V gave up 4 bases and J gave up 3 bases; unmatched junction bases: 7. CDR3 length: 16 amino acids. Per germline, CDR1 SGHRS and CDR2 YFSETQ. CDR3 protein: CASSRDRGAPNEKLFF. CDR3 in DNA: TGCGCCAGCAGCCGTGACAGGGGGGCGCCTAATGAAAAACTGTTTTTT. The full variable domain, completed using reference TRBV5-1 and TRBJ1-4, is KAGVTQTPRYLIKTRGQQVTLSCSPISGHRSVSWYQQTPGQGLQFLFEYFSETQRNKGNFPGRFSGRQFSNSRSEMNVSTLELGDSALYLCASSRDRGAPNEKLFFGSGTQLSVL.

This chain connects TRBV10-2 to TRBJ1-5, with D possibly matching TRBD1 (5 bases). Germline V gene lookup returns CDR1 WSHSY and CDR2 SAAADI. Trimming pared 5 bases from V and 5 bases from J, leaving 10 bases between. The CDR3 runs to 13 residues. The CDR3, as DNA: TGCGCCAGCAGTCAGGGCCGGCATCAGCCCCAGCATTTT. Amino acid sequence: CASSQGRHQPQHF.

The chain recombines TRBV6-1 with TRBJ2-5, with 11 bases matching TRBD2. This CDR3 is built from 14 residues. With 4 bases clipped from V and 7 bases from J, the junction kept 5 bases outside the gene matches. From germline, CDR1 is MNHNS and CDR2 SASEGT. The CDR3 DNA reads as TGTGCCAGCAGTGTCATGACTAGCGGGGTGACCCAGTACTTC. This sequence encodes CASSVMTSGVTQYF.

V and J are TRBV5-8 and TRBJ1-1, with TRBD1 identical over 7 bases. The germline V gene has CDR1 SGHTS and CDR2 YDEGEE. V gave up 1 base and J gave up 11 bases; unmatched junction bases: 2. CDR3 length: 11 residues. The CDR3 DNA follows: TGTGCCAGCAGCTTGACAGGGGCGGCTTTCTTT. Translated, it gives CASSLTGAAFF.

The rearrangement joins TRBV28 to TRBJ1-5; 7 positions agree with TRBD1. CDR1 and CDR2 (germline): MDHEN, SYDVKM. The ends lost 7 bases at V and 9 bases at J; junction bases unmatched: 12. The CDR3 length is 14 residues. The CDR3 DNA is TGTGCCAGCATAACAACAGGGGCAGTGGGGCCCCAGCATTTT. Residues: CASITTGAVGPQHF.

The chain employs TRBV4-2 and TRBJ2-7; 14 positions match TRBD2. This CDR3 region has 15 residues. Germline V lookup: CDR1 LGHNA, CDR2 YNFKEQ. V shed 0 bases and J 11 bases; nucleotides not matched to a gene: 6. CDR3 in DNA: TGTGCCAGCAGCCAAGATAGACTAGCGGGAGGGCCGGAGTACTTC. Residues: CASSQDRLAGGPEYF.

This clone was detected only once. J is TRBJ2-5 and V is TRBV19; no firm D call. Germline CDR1 reads LNHDA; CDR2 reads SQIVND (reference sequence). The V end was cut by 0 bases, the J end by 0 bases, with 5 bases between. CDR3 size: 14 residues. The DNA of the CDR3 is TGTGCCAGTAGTATAGAGCGCCACCAAGAGACCCAGTACTTC. Translating it yields CASSIERHQETQYF.

CDR3 protein: CASTTPWAVGQATGELFF. CDR3 bases: TGTGCCAGCACAACCCCTTGGGCCGTCGGACAGGCAACCGGGGAGCTGTTTTTT. The genes are TRBV28 and TRBJ2-2, with 7 nucleotides matching TRBD1. Germline lookup yields CDR1 MDHEN and CDR2 SYDVKM. CDR3 length: 18 residues. The J segment lost 5 bases and the V segment lost 7 bases, leaving 19 bases of the junction unmatched.

The gene calls are TRBV4-1 and TRBJ2-7; 8 bases agree with TRBD2. CDR3 length: 16 residues. After removal of 1 base from V and 0 bases from J, the junction contained 5 bases not matched to a gene. The V gene's germline CDR1 is MGHRA and CDR2 YSYEKL. The CDR3 nucleotides read TGCGCCAGCAGCCAAGCGACGGGAGGGTCCTCCTACGAGCAGTACTTC. It yields the protein CASSQATGGSSYEQYF.